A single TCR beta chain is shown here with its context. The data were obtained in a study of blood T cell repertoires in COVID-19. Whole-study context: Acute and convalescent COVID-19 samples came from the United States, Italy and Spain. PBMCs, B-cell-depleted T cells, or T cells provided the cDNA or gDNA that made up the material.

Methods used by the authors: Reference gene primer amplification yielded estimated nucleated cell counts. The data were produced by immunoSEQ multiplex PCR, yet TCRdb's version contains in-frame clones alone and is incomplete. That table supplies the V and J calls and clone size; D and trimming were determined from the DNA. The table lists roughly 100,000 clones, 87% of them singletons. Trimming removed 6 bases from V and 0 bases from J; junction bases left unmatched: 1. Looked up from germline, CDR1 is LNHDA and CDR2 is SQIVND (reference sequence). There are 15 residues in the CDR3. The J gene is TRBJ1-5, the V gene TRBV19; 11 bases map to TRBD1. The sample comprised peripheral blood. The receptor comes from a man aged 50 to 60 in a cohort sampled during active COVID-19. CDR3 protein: CASRGQGGSNQPQHF. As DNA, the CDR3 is TGTGCCAGTAGGGGACAGGGGGGTAGCAATCAGCCCCAGCATTTT. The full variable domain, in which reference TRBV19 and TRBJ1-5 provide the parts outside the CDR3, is DGGITQSPKYLFRKEGQNVTLSCEQNLNHDAMYWYRQDPGQGLRLIYYSQIVNDFQKGDIAEGYSVSREKKESFPLTVTSAQKNPTAFYLCASRGQGGSNQPQHFGDGTRLSIL.